The 25 T cell receptor beta chains in this list originate from one sample, sequenced in a study of identical twins. TCRdb itself ran the 5' RACE reads through MiXCR, one entry per CDR3 protein. The sample has a few hundred thousand distinct CDR3 sequences, just under 10% seen once. The same sample was also used in a study of yellow fever vaccine responses in identical twins.

Sequencing was carried out using PBMCs. The receptors originated from a young woman in good health.

This clonotype was observed a single time. The genes are TRBV29-1 and TRBJ2-1, with TRBD1 matching 8 bases. The CDR3 consists of 20 residues. V shed 6 bases, J shed 5 bases, and the junction held 27 bases outside the gene matches. Germline values: CDR1 SQVTM, CDR2 ANQGSEA. The CDR3 region is CSVGRAGGTYSAPNDNEQFF. In DNA form, the CDR3 reads TGCAGCGTGGGGAGAGCAGGGGGCACTTATAGCGCTCCCAACGACAATGAGCAGTTCTTC.

The chain links TRBV11-2 to TRBJ2-7; no definite D call. Germline CDR1 reads SGHAT; CDR2 reads FQNNGV. The CDR3 is 14 amino acids. V shed 0 bases and J shed 0 bases, with 6 bases lying between them. CDR3 amino acids: CASSLDLSSYEQYF. CDR3 nucleotide sequence: TGTGCCAGCAGCTTAGACCTAAGCTCCTACGAGCAGTACTTC.

This clonotype was seen at least ten times. The chain employs TRBV12-3 or TRBV12-4 and TRBJ1-1; D is undetermined. Trimming pared 6 bases from V and 5 bases from J, leaving 16 bases between. This CDR3 is 14 amino acids long. In DNA, the CDR3 is TGTGCCAGCAGACGAACTGACCAGCGTACTGAAGCTTTCTTT. Encoded protein: CASRRTDQRTEAFF.

This chain links TRBV7-2 with TRBJ2-7; TRBD2 might be the D (5 bases). This CDR3 spans 17 amino acids. The V gene's germline CDR1 is SGHTA and CDR2 FQGNSA. Trimming shortened V by 1 base and J by 5 bases, and 21 bases separated the two germline ends. CDR3 DNA: TGTGCCAGCAGCTTAGGTCGGGGTCGCGGGTACCGGGACGAGCAGTACTTC. Its translation is CASSLGRGRGYRDEQYF.

Ten or more counts support this clonotype. The chain joins TRBV10-3 to TRBJ2-7; D may be TRBD1 (6 bases). The CDR3 runs 14 residues. The V gene's germline CDR1 is ENHRY and CDR2 SYGVKD. Trimming cost V 6 bases and J 0 bases, with 12 bases left between them. CDR3 DNA: TGTGCCATCAGAATAGGGGGAAGCTCCTACGAGCAGTACTTC. Protein product: CAIRIGGSSYEQYF.

J is TRBJ2-2 and V is TRBV10-3, with 9 positions matching TRBD1. Germline CDR1 is ENHRY and CDR2 is SYGVKD. CDR3 size: 15 residues. V trimming: 7 bases; J trimming: 1 base; junction bases outside the gene matches: 4. Written as DNA, the CDR3 is TGTGCCATCAAGGGGACAGGGCTGAACACCGGGGAGCTGTTTTTT. It specifies CAIKGTGLNTGELFF.

This clonotype appeared many times. The CDR3 DNA is TGTACGTCTGCGAAAACTGAGCAGTTCTTC. Amino acid sequence: CTSAKTEQFF. The chain joins TRBV7-9 to TRBJ2-1; D remains ambiguous. Germline assignment: CDR1 SEHNR and CDR2 FQNEAQ (reference sequence). This CDR3 region has 10 residues.

The table lists this clonotype with a few counts. The chain couples TRBV6-1 to TRBJ2-3, with 7 bases fitting TRBD2. Trimming cost V 6 bases and J 4 bases; bases outside gene matches: 13. Per the germline V gene, CDR1 is MNHNS and CDR2 is SASEGT. This CDR3 has 16 amino acids. For the CDR3, the DNA is TGTGCCAGCAGGTGGAGTGGGGGGGGGAGGCCAGATACGCAGTATTTT. Amino acids: CASRWSGGGRPDTQYF.

This chain uses TRBV29-1 with TRBJ2-2; TRBD1 or TRBD2 may be the D gene (5 bases each). The CDR3 consists of 16 residues. Looked up from germline, CDR1 is SQVTM and CDR2 is ANQGSEA. V lost 4 bases and J lost 1, with 16 bases in between. For the CDR3, the DNA is TGCAGCGTTGGGGAAACCGGGGCAGGGAACACCGGGGAGCTGTTTTTT. This translates into CSVGETGAGNTGELFF.

There are many counts of this clonotype. V and J are TRBV12-3 or TRBV12-4 and TRBJ1-4; D remains unclear. V lost 3 bases and J 3 bases, leaving 11 bases between the germline ends. The CDR3 is 15 amino acids. Written as DNA, the CDR3 is TGTGCCAGCAGTTTTGAAGGGAGAGCTAATGAAAAACTGTTTTTT. Its translation: CASSFEGRANEKLFF.

V gene TRBV30 combines with J gene TRBJ2-1; TRBD1 aligns across 7 bases. CDR1 is GTSNPN and CDR2 is SVGIG in the germline V gene (reference sequence). The trim removed 3 bases at V and 7 bases at J, leaving 15 bases unmatched. The CDR3 spans 16 residues. CDR3: CAWSGSLEGAGNEQFF. CDR3 nucleotides: TGTGCCTGGAGCGGATCTCTTGAGGGGGCCGGGAATGAGCAGTTCTTC.

V is TRBV20-1 and J is TRBJ2-2; 8 nucleotides agree with TRBD1. CDR1 is DFQATT and CDR2 is SNEGSKA in the germline V gene (reference sequence). Germline trimming cut 5 bases from V and 5 bases from J; bases unmatched to any gene: 7. The CDR3 is made up of 14 amino acids. The CDR3 protein is CSAADRGYTGELFF. DNA for the CDR3: TGCAGTGCTGCCGACAGGGGTTATACCGGGGAGCTGTTTTTT.

This clonotype was seen repeatedly, ten times or more. The chain uses TRBV12-3 or TRBV12-4 and TRBJ2-3; no reliable D call. Trimming removed 2 bases from V and 8 bases from J, with 5 bases in between. This CDR3 contains 11 residues. CDR3 loop: CASSLYGTQYF. The CDR3 region has the DNA TGTGCCAGCAGTTTATACGGTACGCAGTATTTT.

This clonotype was observed many times. CDR3 sequence (DNA): TGTGCCAGCAGCCAAGATCTAGCTAGCGGGACGAACACCGGGGAGCTGTTTTTT. Its protein is CASSQDLASGTNTGELFF. V is TRBV4-2 and J is TRBJ2-2; 9 nucleotides line up with TRBD2. Germline CDR1 reads LGHNA; CDR2 reads YNFKEQ. This CDR3 comprises 18 residues. V dropped 0 bases and J dropped 0; count of bases not matched to a gene: 5.

The chain joins TRBV20-1 to TRBJ2-3; 13 nucleotides agree with TRBD2. Trimming cost V 6 bases and J 3 bases; bases outside gene matches: 6. Germline V gene lookup returns CDR1 DFQATT and CDR2 SNEGSKA (reference sequence). This CDR3 has 15 residues. The CDR3 protein is CSAGLAGMMTDTQYF. The CDR3, as DNA: TGCAGTGCGGGACTAGCGGGAATGATGACAGATACGCAGTATTTT.

V and J are TRBV20-1 and TRBJ2-2; unclear D gene. The CDR3 spans 13 residues. The V end was cut by 3 bases, the J end by 1 base, with 6 bases between. CDR1 is DFQATT, CDR2 SNEGSKA, per germline (reference sequence). DNA for the CDR3: TGCAGTGCTAGCGGCGGGAACACCGGGGAGCTGTTTTTT. Translation gives CSASGGNTGELFF.

This chain links TRBV6-4 with TRBJ2-4, with a possible D match to TRBD1 (6 bases). Germline V gene lookup returns CDR1 MRHNA and CDR2 SNTAGT. This CDR3 is built from 17 residues. V lost 7 bases, J lost 0 bases, and 19 bases lay in between. In DNA, the CDR3 is TGTGCCAGCAATGCGTTAACAGGGCCTCTAGCCAAAAACATTCAGTACTTC. As protein: CASNALTGPLAKNIQYF.

In its sample, this clonotype was seen a few times. The CDR3 sequence is CASSSQGGTGITTQYF. CDR3 DNA: TGTGCCAGCAGCTCGCAGGGTGGGACGGGGATTACGACGCAGTACTTC. The chain links TRBV7-9 to TRBJ2-7; D tentatively fits TRBD1 or TRBD2 (5 bases each). This CDR3 is built from 16 residues. Trimming cost V 4 bases and J 9 bases, with 25 bases left between them. Germline values: CDR1 SEHNR, CDR2 FQNEAQ (reference sequence).

V usage is TRBV20-1 and J usage is TRBJ2-1; 10 bases line up with TRBD2. CDR1 DFQATT and CDR2 SNEGSKA come from the germline V gene (reference sequence). V was pared by 5 bases and J by 7 bases, with 11 bases of the junction left unmatched. CDR3 length equals 15 residues. CDR3 bases: TGCAGTGCTGGACCCCAAAAGCGGGGGGGGAATGAGCAGTTCTTC. Translation gives CSAGPQKRGGNEQFF.

By frequency in the sample, this clonotype is medium-sized. V is TRBV20-1 and J is TRBJ2-1, with D possibly TRBD2 on 5 matching bases. Germline V gene data show CDR1 as DFQATT and CDR2 as SNEGSKA (reference sequence). Trimming took 0 bases from V and 4 from J, leaving 10 bases between them. The CDR3 has 14 amino acids. The CDR3 is CSARELAGYNEQFF. The CDR3 DNA sequence: TGCAGTGCTAGAGAGCTAGCTGGGTACAATGAGCAGTTCTTC.

The chain combines TRBV7-6 with TRBJ1-1; 7 bases are shared with TRBD1. There are 17 residues in the CDR3. V lost 1 base and J lost 5; bases outside the gene matches: 13. Germline assignment: CDR1 SGHVS and CDR2 FNYEAQ. CDR3 loop: CASSLDKATGEWTEAFF. CDR3 DNA sequence: TGTGCCAGCAGCTTAGATAAGGCAACAGGGGAGTGGACTGAAGCTTTCTTT.

The chain is built from TRBV10-3 and TRBJ2-7; a possible D gene is TRBD1 (5 bases). Trimming cost V 2 bases and J 2 bases, with 7 bases left between them. This CDR3 has 13 amino acids. Germline CDR1 ENHRY, CDR2 SYGVKD. The DNA for the CDR3 is TGTGCCATCAGTGAGACAGGACCCTACGAGCAGTACTTC. As protein: CAISETGPYEQYF.

This clonotype was observed a few times. The chain combines TRBV29-1 with TRBJ2-3, with 10 bases that match TRBD2. CDR1 SQVTM and CDR2 ANQGSEA come from the germline V gene. Losses at the gene ends were 3 bases for V and 3 bases for J; bases not matched to a gene: 0. The CDR3 extends over 13 amino acids. The CDR3 is CSVDSGRTDTQYF. CDR3 sequence (DNA): TGCAGCGTTGATAGCGGGAGGACAGATACGCAGTATTTT.

This clonotype was observed at least ten times. This chain joins TRBV11-2 and TRBJ1-3; D is unclear. This CDR3 is 14 amino acids long. The germline V and J ends were trimmed by 3 bases and 2 bases, with 8 bases remaining between them. Germline loops: CDR1 SGHAT, CDR2 FQNNGV. CDR3 sequence: CASSLGRTGNTIYF. CDR3 bases: TGTGCCAGCAGCTTGGGCAGAACTGGAAACACCATATATTTT.

DNA for the CDR3: TGTGCCAGCAGTTTACCGGGACTAGAAGAGCAGTACTTC. The encoded protein is CASSLPGLEEQYF. The rearrangement joins TRBV27 to TRBJ2-7, with 8 bases lining up with TRBD2. CDR3 length: 13 amino acids. In germline, CDR1 is MNHEY, CDR2 SMNVEV (reference sequence). V lost 2 bases, J lost 7 bases, and 4 bases stayed unmatched.